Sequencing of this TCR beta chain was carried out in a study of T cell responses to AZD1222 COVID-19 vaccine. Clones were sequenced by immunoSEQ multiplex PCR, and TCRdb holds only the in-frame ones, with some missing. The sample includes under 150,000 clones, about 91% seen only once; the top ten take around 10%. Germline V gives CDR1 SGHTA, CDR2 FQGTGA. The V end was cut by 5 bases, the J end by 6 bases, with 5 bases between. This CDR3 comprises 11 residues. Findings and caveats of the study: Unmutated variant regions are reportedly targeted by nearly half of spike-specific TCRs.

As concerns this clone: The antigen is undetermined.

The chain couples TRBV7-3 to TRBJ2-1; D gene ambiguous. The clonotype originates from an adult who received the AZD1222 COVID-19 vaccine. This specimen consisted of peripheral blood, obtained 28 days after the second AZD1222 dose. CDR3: CASSQTNEQFF. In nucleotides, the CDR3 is TGTGCCAGCAGCCAAACCAATGAGCAGTTCTTC. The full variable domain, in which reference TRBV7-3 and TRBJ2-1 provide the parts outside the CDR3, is GAGVSQTPSNKVTEKGKYVELRCDPISGHTALYWYRQSLGQGPEFLIYFQGTGAADDSGLPNDRFFAVRPEGSVSTLKIQRTERGDSAVYLCASSQTNEQFFGPGTRLTVL.